This T cell receptor beta chain was retrieved from a study of radiation and T cells in renal cell carcinoma. Findings of the study overall: Baseline intratumoral clonotype presence is unknown without pretreatment biopsies.

The time point here: blood 4 weeks post-SBRT, at nephrectomy. The treatment denotes: 15 Gy SBRT to primary tumor, nephrectomy 4 weeks later. Using immunoSEQ multiplex PCR, the repertoire was profiled, and TCRdb retains in-frame clones only, with some absent. This sample yields around 170,000 clones, of which about 85% are seen a single time; 11% belongs to the top ten. Points on this clone: Its cognate antigen is unknown.

Germline V CDR1 and CDR2: MNHEY, SVGAGI. CDR3 length: 15 residues. With 5 bases removed from V and 4 bases from J, the gap between germline ends came to 17 bases. The source was blood, collected from a patient whose treatment included radiotherapy and nephrectomy. This TCR was sampled from a woman aged 45 to 65 with renal cell carcinoma. The V call is TRBV6-5, the J call TRBJ1-1, with D perhaps matching TRBD1 (6 bases). In nucleotides, the CDR3 is TGTGCCAGCAGTCGCCCCGGGGGGGCCGGCACTGAAGCTTTCTTT. It specifies CASSRPGGAGTEAFF.